These 15 T cell receptor beta chains were sequenced from one sample in a study of CD8 T cells in cerebrospinal fluid in Alzheimer's disease. TCRdb re-called the 10x single-cell sequencing reads, yielding one record per CDR3 amino acid sequence without DNA. The sample is made up of 1,500 to 2,000 distinct CDR3 sequences, and the top ten hold 8.5% to 12% of it. Material: cerebrospinal fluid. The receptors were gathered from a human donor in good health.

Judged by frequency, this clonotype is medium-sized. The rearrangement joins TRBV5-1 to TRBJ2-2; TCRdb's D call, TRBD2, is unchecked because there is no DNA. Germline CDR1 SGHRS, CDR2 YFSETQ. The CDR3 spans 16 residues. CDR3 protein: CASSFSSGGNTGELFF. The complete variable domain, with remaining parts taken from reference TRBV5-1 and TRBJ2-2, reads KAGVTQTPRYLIKTRGQQVTLSCSPISGHRSVSWYQQTPGQGLQFLFEYFSETQRNKGNFPGRFSGRQFSNSRSEMNVSTLELGDSALYLCASSFSSGGNTGELFFGEGSRLTVL.

Frequency places this clonotype as medium-sized. V usage is TRBV4-3 and J usage is TRBJ2-1; lacking DNA, the TRBD1 call made by TCRdb goes unchecked. Germline-derived CDR1 and CDR2 are LGHNA and YSLEER. CDR3 length: 15 residues. CDR3 protein: CASTASSHDYNEQFF.

In terms of frequency, this clonotype is medium-sized. The chain uses TRBV9 and TRBJ1-3; no DNA is available, so the TRBD1 call from TCRdb remains unchecked. The CDR3 is made up of 19 amino acids. The germline gives CDR1 SGDLS, CDR2 YYNGEE. The CDR3 region is CASSVVSGTGGFVGNTIYF.

This clonotype is called large (0.1 to 1%) based on its frequency. The gene calls are TRBV4-3 and TRBJ2-2. CDR1 is LGHNA, CDR2 YSLEER, per germline. This CDR3 is 17 amino acids long. The CDR3 here is CASSQDRIRPDTGELFF.

This clonotype registers medium-sized by frequency. The rearrangement links TRBV11-2 to TRBJ2-2; TCRdb's assignment of TRBD2 cannot be checked, as there is no DNA. CDR3 length: 22 amino acids. CDR1 SGHAT and CDR2 FQNNGV come from the germline V gene. This chain's CDR3 is CASSRARPGTSGGALSTGELFF.

This clonotype is medium-sized by frequency. The rearrangement links TRBV28 to TRBJ1-4; TCRdb indicates TRBD1, and absent DNA this call remains unverified. This CDR3 is 15 amino acids long. Germline CDR1 is MDHEN and CDR2 is SYDVKM. CDR3: CASSLTGAGNEKLFF.

This clonotype is medium-sized by frequency. The chain is built from TRBV11-2 and TRBJ2-1; the D call of TRBD2 rests on TCRdb alone, since no DNA is present to check it. The CDR3 runs 15 residues. Germline loops: CDR1 SGHAT, CDR2 FQNNGV. CDR3: CASRLAGWTYNEQFF.

In terms of frequency, this clonotype is large. V usage is TRBV20-1 and J usage is TRBJ2-3; TCRdb's D gene call, TRBD2, goes unchecked for lack of DNA. The CDR3 runs to 14 residues. In germline, CDR1 is DFQATT, CDR2 SNEGSKA (reference sequence). The CDR3 reads CSASEGALRDTQYF.

Considering frequency, this clonotype is large. This chain links TRBV27 with TRBJ2-5; TCRdb's assignment of TRBD2 cannot be checked, as there is no DNA. The CDR3 is 15 amino acids. The germline gives CDR1 MNHEY, CDR2 SMNVEV (reference sequence). The CDR3 loop reads CASRRTSGGQETQYF.

Judged by frequency, this clonotype is large. The V gene is TRBV4-3, the J gene TRBJ2-3; TCRdb selects TRBD1, and the lack of DNA leaves this call unchecked. Per the germline V gene, CDR1 is LGHNA and CDR2 is YSLEER. The CDR3 extends over 14 amino acids. CDR3 sequence reads: CASSPTGPTDTQYF.

This clonotype is identified as medium-sized from frequency. This chain connects TRBV5-1 to TRBJ2-3; TCRdb's D call of TRBD2 is untestable without DNA. The CDR3 length is 17 residues. The germline V gene encodes CDR1 SGHRS and CDR2 YFSETQ. The CDR3 reads CASSLAASGGSTDTQYF.

This clonotype registers medium-sized (0.01 to 0.1%) by frequency. The chain joins TRBV25-1 to TRBJ2-1; TCRdb proposes TRBD2, but this gene call is untestable without DNA. Germline CDR1 reads MGHDK; CDR2 reads SYGVNS. The CDR3 loop spans 16 amino acids. The CDR3 loop is CASSERGGRVSNEQFF. The variable domain in full, completed from reference TRBV25-1 and TRBJ2-1, reads EADIYQTPRYLVIGTGKKITLECSQTMGHDKMYWYQQDPGMELHLIHYSYGVNSTEKGDLSSESTVSRIRTEHFPLTLESARPSHTSQYLCASSERGGRVSNEQFFGPGTRLTVL.

The V call is TRBV19, the J call TRBJ2-1. The CDR3 sequence is 14 residues long. CDR1 is LNHDA, CDR2 SQIVND, per germline (reference sequence). CDR3 residues: CASSVGESYNEQFF. Full variable domain (rest looked up from reference TRBV19 and TRBJ2-1): DGGITQSPKYLFRKEGQNVTLSCEQNLNHDAMYWYRQDPGQGLRLIYYSQIVNDFQKGDIAEGYSVSREKKESFPLTVTSAQKNPTAFYLCASSVGESYNEQFFGPGTRLTVL.

This clonotype counts as medium-sized by frequency. The rearrangement uses TRBV29-1 and TRBJ2-1; TCRdb picks TRBD1, but there is no DNA to check that call. This CDR3 comprises 12 residues. CDR1 SQVTM and CDR2 ANQGSEA come from the germline V gene. CDR3 region: CSGGTGEAEQFF.

This clonotype counts as medium-sized by frequency. The V gene is TRBV20-1, the J gene TRBJ1-5. Looked up from germline, CDR1 is DFQATT and CDR2 is SNEGSKA (reference sequence). The length of the CDR3 is 14 residues. The CDR3 sequence: CSASRRSSNQPQHF.